The 17 T cell receptor beta chains listed next were all sequenced from one sample in a study. From the 5' RACE reads, TCRdb called clonotypes with MiXCR, one entry per CDR3 protein. Counted here are tens of thousands of distinct CDR3 sequences, roughly 30% occurring once; the ten biggest clones make up 4% to 4.5%. The material sequenced was tumor-infiltrating memory CD4+ T cells sorted from the breast tumor. The sample's subset: memory CD4+ T cells, CD4+CD45RO+CD25-. The origin of the receptors is a female donor with breast cancer.

This clonotype appeared a few times. The chain combines TRBV20-1 with TRBJ1-1, with D uncertain. This CDR3 has 11 amino acids. Germline assignment: CDR1 DFQATT and CDR2 SNEGSKA (reference sequence). V lost 3 bases, J lost 7 bases, and 9 bases lay in between. The CDR3 spells CSARRGSEAFF. CDR3 in DNA: TGCAGTGCTAGGAGAGGGAGTGAAGCTTTCTTT.

This clonotype has more than one count but fewer than ten. V is TRBV20-1 and J is TRBJ2-4; weak D call: TRBD1 (7 bases). The length of the CDR3 is 12 residues. CDR1 is DFQATT, CDR2 SNEGSKA, per germline (reference sequence). V lost 6 bases to trimming and J lost 9 bases, with 15 bases between them. The CDR3 DNA reads as TGCAGTGCCCGCCCCAGGGGGGCCATTCAGTACTTC. Its protein is CSARPRGAIQYF.

The chain uses TRBV6-2 or TRBV6-3 and TRBJ2-3; D is unresolved. CDR1 is MNHEY, CDR2 SVGEGT, per germline. This CDR3 contains 16 residues. Trimming took 4 bases from V and 2 from J, leaving 16 bases between them. Written as DNA, the CDR3 is TGTGCCAGCAGTTCAGTTACTGGGATCTACACAGATACGCAGTATTTT. Protein sequence: CASSSVTGIYTDTQYF.

DNA of the CDR3: TGTGCCAGCAGTGGGCCCCGGGGCTACAATGAGCAGTTCTTC. It encodes CASSGPRGYNEQFF. The genes are TRBV2 and TRBJ2-1; perhaps TRBD2 as D (5 bases). Trimming left V 4 bases short and J 3 bases short, with 10 bases between. CDR3 length: 14 amino acids. Germline CDR1 is SNHLY and CDR2 is FYNNEI.

With respect to this clonotype: An end of the junction differs from the germline gene, which may be a read error. CDR3 nucleotide sequence: TGTGCCGGCAGCTTCCGGAGCGGGTGGAGGTCAGATACGCAGTATTTT. This gives the protein CAGSFRSGWRSDTQYF. The chain is built from TRBV5-6 and TRBJ2-3; TRBD2 might be the D (6 bases). Germline assignment: CDR1 SGHDT and CDR2 YYEEEE. The CDR3 covers 16 residues.

This clonotype is a singleton in its sample. The rearrangement links TRBV20-1 to TRBJ1-4; D is unresolved. V was pared by 5 bases and J by 4 bases, with 14 bases between. There are 14 residues in the CDR3. CDR1 and CDR2 (germline): DFQATT, SNEGSKA (reference sequence). CDR3 sequence: CSAPRPGFNEKLFF. The DNA of the CDR3 is TGCAGTGCTCCTCGACCCGGATTTAATGAAAAACTGTTTTTT.

This clonotype has a handful of counts. This chain connects TRBV20-1 to TRBJ2-7, with 10 bases lining up with TRBD2. In germline, CDR1 is DFQATT, CDR2 SNEGSKA (reference sequence). The trim removed 6 bases at V and 4 bases at J, leaving 9 bases unmatched. CDR3 length: 14 residues. The CDR3 reads CSAPRLAGKYEQYF. The CDR3 region has the DNA TGCAGTGCCCCGCGACTAGCGGGTAAATACGAGCAGTACTTC.

The V gene is TRBV4-1, the J gene TRBJ1-1; D is unclear. The V gene lost 1 base and the J gene lost 1 base, with 10 bases spanning the gap. Germline V lookup: CDR1 MGHRA, CDR2 YSYEKL. The CDR3 totals 15 residues. The CDR3 spells CASSQARMGNTEAFF. The CDR3 DNA follows: TGCGCCAGCAGCCAAGCACGTATGGGGAACACTGAAGCTTTCTTT.

The table lists this clonotype with a few counts. The chain uses TRBV6-6 and TRBJ2-5; 15 bases align to TRBD2. The CDR3 has 18 residues. V was pared by 0 bases and J by 2 bases, with 4 bases of the junction left unmatched. Germline-derived CDR1 and CDR2 are MNHNY and SVGAGI (reference sequence). The CDR3: CASSYSGLAGGRQETQYF. CDR3 coding DNA: TGTGCCAGCAGTTACTCGGGACTAGCGGGAGGAAGGCAAGAGACCCAGTACTTC.

This clonotype appeared a few times. The chain recombines TRBV3-1 with TRBJ2-1, with 8 bases lining up with TRBD2. Per germline, CDR1 LGHDT and CDR2 YNNKEL (reference sequence). With V trimmed by 0 bases and J by 7 bases, 5 bases remained unmatched. The CDR3 is 15 amino acids. The chain's CDR3 is CASSQERIAGNEQFF. The DNA of the CDR3 is TGTGCCAGCAGCCAAGAAAGAATAGCGGGGAATGAGCAGTTCTTC.

The V gene is TRBV9, the J gene TRBJ1-6; maybe TRBD1 (5 bases). CDR3 size: 15 residues. Per germline, CDR1 SGDLS and CDR2 YYNGEE. Trimming removed 4 bases from V and 5 bases from J, with 13 bases in between. The CDR3 DNA reads TGTGCCAGCAGCCCGACGCAGGGAAATAATTCACCCCTCCACTTT. Its translation is CASSPTQGNNSPLHF.

This clonotype was observed a few times. V and J are TRBV5-1 and TRBJ2-3; no definite D call. The CDR3 contains 15 residues. Germline assignment: CDR1 SGHRS and CDR2 YFSETQ. V lost 2 bases, J lost 0 bases, and 10 bases lay in between. The CDR3 region is CASSFRHPSTDTQYF. Written as DNA, the CDR3 is TGCGCCAGCAGCTTCCGACACCCCAGCACAGATACGCAGTATTTT.

The gene calls are TRBV7-9 and TRBJ1-5, with D perhaps TRBD1 (5 bases). CDR1 SEHNR and CDR2 FQNEAQ come from the germline V gene (reference sequence). The V end lost 8 bases, the J end lost 9 bases, and 11 bases lay between the germline ends. The CDR3 covers 11 residues. The CDR3 DNA sequence: TGTGCCAGCGGGTCGGGGGGGCCCCAGCATTTT. This encodes CASGSGGPQHF.

The J gene is TRBJ1-1, the V gene TRBV7-3, with D possibly being TRBD1 (6 bases). This CDR3 is built from 14 residues. V was trimmed by 2 bases and J by 1 base, leaving 8 bases between them. Germline CDR1 and CDR2: SGHTA and FQGTGA. DNA of the CDR3: TGTGCCAGCAGCTTAGGGGGGGCGAACACTGAAGCTTTCTTT. Translation gives CASSLGGANTEAFF.

This chain links TRBV5-1 with TRBJ2-1; TRBD1 agrees at 7 bases. There are 15 residues in the CDR3. Germline V gene lookup returns CDR1 SGHRS and CDR2 YFSETQ. With V trimmed by 4 bases and J by 1 base, 5 bases remained unmatched. CDR3 nucleotide sequence: TGCGCCAGCAGCCCTGGGACAGTTTCCTACAATGAGCAGTTCTTC. Protein: CASSPGTVSYNEQFF.

This clonotype appeared a few times. The chain joins TRBV7-9 to TRBJ2-1; the match to TRBD2 covers 10 bases. This CDR3 is built from 18 residues. Germline V lookup: CDR1 SEHNR, CDR2 FQNEAQ (reference sequence). Unmatched junction bases numbered 6, after V lost 1 base and J lost 0 bases. CDR3 DNA sequence: TGTGCCAGCAGCTTAGATAGGCCTAGCGGGAGCTCCTACAATGAGCAGTTCTTC. Translated: CASSLDRPSGSSYNEQFF.

This clonotype appeared a single time. At one boundary the junction diverges from the germline segment, which might be a read error. The chain combines TRBV15 with TRBJ1-2; maybe TRBD1 (5 bases). The CDR3 totals 13 residues. Germline V gene sequence: CDR1 LNHNV, CDR2 YYDKDF (reference sequence). CDR3 sequence: CATSSQGGYGNTF. CDR3 DNA: TGTGCCACCAGCAGCCAGGGAGGCTATGGCAACACCTTC.